A selection of T cell receptor beta chains follows, all from one sample in a study of post-analysis software for immune sequencing data. TCRdb reanalysed the PCR reads using MiXCR and keeps one entry per CDR3 protein. This sample yields roughly 580,000 distinct CDR3 sequences, of which about 40% are seen a single time; 1.5% to 2% belongs to the top ten. What was sequenced was blood. These receptor sequences come from a girl aged 10-17 years with multiple sclerosis. The CDR3 runs from the conserved cysteine through the conserved F or W. A D gene is named only where the DNA matches it firmly. Clone size is shown for a subset of rows, as once, few, many or a class of expanded clone.

v_call	j_call	d_call	clone_size	cdr3_nt	cdr3_aa
TRBV3-1	TRBJ2-1	TRBD1	few	TGTGCCAGCAGCCAAGGTAGGGGGCGGTTCTTC	CASSQGRGRFF
TRBV10-1	TRBJ2-1	.	.	TGCGCCAGCAGTGCCTCCAGGGGCGGGTACAATGAGCAGTTCTTC	CASSASRGGYNEQFF
TRBV12-3/TRBV12-4	TRBJ2-1	.	.	TGTGCCAGCAGTCCAGGGGGGACTAGCAATGAGCAGTTCTTC	CASSPGGTSNEQFF
TRBV7-6	TRBJ2-3	TRBD1	.	TGTGCCAGCAGTTCTAGGACAGGGTGGAGGCTCAGCACAGATACGCAGTATTTT	CASSSRTGWRLSTDTQYF
TRBV12-3/TRBV12-4	TRBJ2-1	.	few	TGTGCCAGCAGTTTCAGGGTGGCCTACAATGAGCAGTTCTTC	CASSFRVAYNEQFF
TRBV7-2	TRBJ2-3	TRBD2	.	TGTGCCGGCAGCTGGAGCGGGGAAAGGAGACCAGATACGCAGTATTTT	CAGSWSGERRPDTQYF
TRBV29-1	TRBJ2-5	.	few	TGCAGCGTCCCACCACTTCGGGGATCGCAAGAGACCCAGTACTTC	CSVPPLRGSQETQYF
TRBV20-1	TRBJ1-1	.	few	TGCAGTGCCAGTCCCGGGGCTGAAGCTTTCTTT	CSASPGAEAFF
TRBV12-3/TRBV12-4	TRBJ2-7	.	.	TGTGCCAGCAGTTCCTTGAGGGCAGGCGAGCAGTACTTC	CASSSLRAGEQYF
TRBV12-3/TRBV12-4	TRBJ2-7	TRBD2	once	TGTGCCAGCAGTTTTGGACTAGCGGGCGCATCGAGCTCCTACGAGCAGTACTTC	CASSFGLAGASSSYEQYF